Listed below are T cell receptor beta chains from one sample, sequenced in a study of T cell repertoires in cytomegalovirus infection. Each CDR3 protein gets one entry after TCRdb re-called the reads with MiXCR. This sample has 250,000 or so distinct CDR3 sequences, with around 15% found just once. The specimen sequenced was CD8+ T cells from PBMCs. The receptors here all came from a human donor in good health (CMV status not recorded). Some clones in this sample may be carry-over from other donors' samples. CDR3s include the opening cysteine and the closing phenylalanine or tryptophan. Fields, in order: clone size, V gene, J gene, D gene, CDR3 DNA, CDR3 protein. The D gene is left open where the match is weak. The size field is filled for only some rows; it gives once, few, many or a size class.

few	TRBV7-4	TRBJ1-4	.	TGTGCCAGCAGCTTACCCCGGGGAGGAGAGGAAAAACTGTTTTTT	CASSLPRGGEEKLFF
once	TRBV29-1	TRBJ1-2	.	TGCAGCGTTGTGGGATACTATGGCTACACCTTC	CSVVGYYGYTF
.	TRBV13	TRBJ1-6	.	TGTGCCAGCAGCTTCGGAGGAGAACCCCTCCACTTT	CASSFGGEPLHF
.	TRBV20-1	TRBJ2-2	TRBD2	TGCAGTGCTAGTCGGGGGGCCGGGGAGCTGTTTTTT	CSASRGAGELFF
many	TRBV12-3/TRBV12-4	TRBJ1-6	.	TGTGCCAGCAGTTTTCAGGCAGCCAGGAGCTCCTATAATTCACCCCTCCACTTT	CASSFQAARSSYNSPLHF
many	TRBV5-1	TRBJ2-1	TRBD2	TGCGCCAGCAGCGGGGGGGGGGGTCGTCGCGGTGAGCAGTTCTTC	CASSGGGGRRGEQFF
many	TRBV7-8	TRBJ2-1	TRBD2	TGTGCCAGCAGCTTAGCTGGCGGTTTGACTAGCGGGGTCAATGAGCAGTTCTTC	CASSLAGGLTSGVNEQFF
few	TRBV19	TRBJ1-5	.	TGTGCCAGTAGTATCCAGGGTTTAAGTCAGCCCCAGCATTTT	CASSIQGLSQPQHF
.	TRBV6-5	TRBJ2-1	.	TGTGCCAGCACTTCGGGGGGCCCTTTAAATGAGCAGTTCTTC	CASTSGGPLNEQFF
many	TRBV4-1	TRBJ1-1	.	TGCGCCAGCAGCCCAGAGGGCGACACTGAAGCTTTCTTT	CASSPEGDTEAFF
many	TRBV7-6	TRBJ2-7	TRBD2	TGTGCCAGCAGCGTGCCTTCCGGCGGACTAGCGGGGGTCTACGAGCAGTACTTC	CASSVPSGGLAGVYEQYF
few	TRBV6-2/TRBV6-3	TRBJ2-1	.	TGTGCCAGCAGCCCAACGACCGACTACAATGAGCAGTTCTTC	CASSPTTDYNEQFF
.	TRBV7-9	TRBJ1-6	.	TGTGCCAGCAGCTTCGAGGGGTCACCCCTCCACTTT	CASSFEGSPLHF
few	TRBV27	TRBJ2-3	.	TGTGCCAGCAGTTTATCCGGGAATGTGAATACGCAGTATTTT	CASSLSGNVNTQYF
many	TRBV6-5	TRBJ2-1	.	TGTGCCAGCAGTTACTCCACTAGCCCGGTTAGAGGGCATGAGCAGTTCTTC	CASSYSTSPVRGHEQFF
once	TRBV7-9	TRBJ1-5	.	TGTGCCCGCAGCGCAGGGGAGGGCAATCAGCCCCAGCATTTT	CARSAGEGNQPQHF
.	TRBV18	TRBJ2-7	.	TGTGCCAGCTCACCACGAACGGGAATCTACGAGCAGTACTTC	CASSPRTGIYEQYF
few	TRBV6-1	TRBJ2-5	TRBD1	TGTGCCAGCAGTGAATTATCAGGGGCGGACCACCCAGGGGGAGAGACCCAGTACTTC	CASSELSGADHPGGETQYF
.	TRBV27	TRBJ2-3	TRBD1	TGTGCCAGCAGGCCCGGGACAGGGGAGGCAGATACGCAGTATTTT	CASRPGTGEADTQYF
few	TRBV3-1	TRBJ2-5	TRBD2	TGTGCCAGCAGCACCCCTCTTGAACGGGGGGGACAAGAGACCCAGTACTTC	CASSTPLERGGQETQYF
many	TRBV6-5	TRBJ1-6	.	TGTGCCAGCAGTACAGTAGGCCAACTTGACTCCTATAATTCACCCCTCCACTTT	CASSTVGQLDSYNSPLHF
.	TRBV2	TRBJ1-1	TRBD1	TGTGCCAGTCGGGGTCACCCATACAGGGGCGCTTTGATCAACACTGAAGCTTTCTTT	CASRGHPYRGALINTEAFF
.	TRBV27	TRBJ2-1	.	TGTGCCAGCAGTAGGACACATGGAAATGAGCAGTTCTTC	CASSRTHGNEQFF
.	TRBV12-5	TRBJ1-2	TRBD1	TGTGCTAGTGGTTTAGGGACAGCTCAGAATTATGGCTACACCTTC	CASGLGTAQNYGYTF
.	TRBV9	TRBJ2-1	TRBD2	TGTGCCAGCAGCCCCTCCGGGACTAACAATGAGCAGTTCTTC	CASSPSGTNNEQFF
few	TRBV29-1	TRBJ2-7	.	TGCAGCGTTGAAGTTGGCAGATCCTACGAGCAGTACTTC	CSVEVGRSYEQYF
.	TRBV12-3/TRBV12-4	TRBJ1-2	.	TGTGCCAGCAGTCATTCGGGCGGCGTCATCTATGGCTACACCTTC	CASSHSGGVIYGYTF
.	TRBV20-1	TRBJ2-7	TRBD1	TGCAGTGCTAGCCTGGGACAGGGCTACGAGCAGTACTTC	CSASLGQGYEQYF
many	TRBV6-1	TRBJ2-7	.	TGTGCCAGCACCGCACCGCAAAAAAACAGGGACTACGAGCAGTACTTC	CASTAPQKNRDYEQYF
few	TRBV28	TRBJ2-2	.	TGTGCCAGCAGAACCTCAATTCGTGGGGGTCACCATGGGTCCAACACCGGGGAGCTGTTTTTT	CASRTSIRGGHHGSNTGELFF
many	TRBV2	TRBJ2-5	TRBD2	TGTGCCAGCAGAGTTCTAGCGGGGCCCCAAGAGACCCAGTACTTC	CASRVLAGPQETQYF
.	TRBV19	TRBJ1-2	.	TGTGCCAGTAGTATCGGAAGGCCCGGCTACACCTTC	CASSIGRPGYTF